These 10 T cell receptor beta chains share one sample of origin, sequenced in a study of shared clonotypes between healthy human individuals. Data came from immunoSEQ multiplex PCR; TCRdb stores just in-frame clones and leaves some out. The sample yields under 550,000 clones, 90% to 96% seen once. The specimen sequenced was naive CD4+ T cells sorted from blood. The subset denotes: CD45RA+ positively selected. These receptors were obtained from a woman aged 30 to 39 in good health.

The chain recombines TRBV19 with TRBJ2-5; D unclear. V was trimmed by 4 bases and J by 5 bases, leaving 14 bases between them. This CDR3 has 14 residues. Germline-derived CDR1 and CDR2 are LNHDA and SQIVND (reference sequence). CDR3 protein: CASSTSGVGETQYF. CDR3 in DNA: TGTGCCAGTAGTACTTCAGGAGTGGGTGAGACCCAGTACTTC. Combining the CDR3 with reference TRBV19 and TRBJ2-5 gives the whole variable domain DGGITQSPKYLFRKEGQNVTLSCEQNLNHDAMYWYRQDPGQGLRLIYYSQIVNDFQKGDIAEGYSVSREKKESFPLTVTSAQKNPTAFYLCASSTSGVGETQYFGPGTRLLVL.

The table lists this clone with a count of one. This chain links TRBV5-6 with TRBJ2-3; 7 nucleotides align to TRBD1. J lost 6 bases, V lost 3 bases, and 10 bases had no gene match. Germline CDR1 and CDR2: SGHDT and YYEEEE. The CDR3 covers 15 residues. As DNA, the CDR3 is TGTGCCAGCAGCTCCACCGGGACAGAGTGGGATACGCAGTATTTT. Translating gives CASSSTGTEWDTQYF.

The DNA for the CDR3 is TGTGCCAGCTCACCATCGCCGACAGGAAACTATGGCTACACCTTC. It specifies CASSPSPTGNYGYTF. The chain has TRBV18 and TRBJ1-2; a possible D gene is TRBD1 (6 bases). Germline assignment: CDR1 KGHSH and CDR2 LQKENI. V was cut by 2 bases and J by 2 bases, with 12 bases left in between. CDR3 length: 15 amino acids.

J is TRBJ2-5 and V is TRBV6-4; 12 bases map to TRBD2. The V segment lost 6 bases and the J segment 1 base; nucleotides outside the gene matches: 6. CDR3 length: 16 amino acids. Germline V lookup: CDR1 MRHNA, CDR2 SNTAGT. The DNA of the CDR3 is TGTGCCAGCAGAGATAGGACTAGCGGGATCCAAGAGACCCAGTACTTC. It specifies CASRDRTSGIQETQYF.

The chain recombines TRBV6-5 with TRBJ2-1; no clear D. The CDR3 length is 13 residues. Trimming took off 2 bases at V and 4 bases at J, with 6 bases between the two ends. Germline CDR1 and CDR2: MNHEY and SVGAGI. This chain's CDR3 is CASSYQHYNEQFF. CDR3 coding DNA: TGTGCCAGCAGTTACCAACATTACAATGAGCAGTTCTTC.

J is TRBJ1-4 and V is TRBV5-1; the match to TRBD1 covers 10 bases. Germline trimming cut 3 bases from V and 5 bases from J; bases unmatched to any gene: 4. The CDR3 loop spans 15 amino acids. The germline V gene has CDR1 SGHRS and CDR2 YFSETQ. The CDR3 loop is CASSWGQGRNEKLFF. The CDR3, as DNA: TGCGCCAGCAGCTGGGGACAGGGGAGGAATGAAAAACTGTTTTTT.

The V and J genes are TRBV19 and TRBJ1-5; TRBD1 agrees at 9 bases. CDR1 and CDR2 (germline): LNHDA, SQIVND (reference sequence). The CDR3 has 17 amino acids. With 4 bases clipped from V and 2 bases from J, the junction kept 9 bases outside the gene matches. The CDR3 region has the DNA TGTGCCAGTAGTACGGGACAGGGTAATTGGGGCAATCAGCCCCAGCATTTT. Its protein product is CASSTGQGNWGNQPQHF.

This chain connects TRBV11-1 to TRBJ2-2, with 7 bases matching TRBD1. The CDR3 spans 15 residues. J was trimmed by 5 bases and V by 0 bases; bases with no gene match: 3. The germline V gene has CDR1 SGHAT and CDR2 FQDESV (reference sequence). CDR3 bases: TGTGCCAGCAGCTTAGCGGACAGGAGAACCGGGGAGCTGTTTTTT. It specifies CASSLADRRTGELFF.

This chain joins TRBV4-2 and TRBJ1-1; D is unresolved. Germline CDR1 and CDR2: LGHNA and YNFKEQ. The CDR3 is made up of 12 amino acids. Deletions cut 6 bases from V and 4 bases from J, with 9 bases between. The CDR3 DNA follows: TGTGCCAGCAGTCGGGTGGGCACTGAAGCTTTCTTT. Amino acid sequence: CASSRVGTEAFF.

The rearrangement uses TRBV19 and TRBJ1-5; tentative D call: TRBD1 (5 bases). V lost 7 bases and J 3 bases, leaving 16 bases between the germline ends. This CDR3 spans 15 amino acids. The germline V gene encodes CDR1 LNHDA and CDR2 SQIVND (reference sequence). CDR3 sequence (DNA): TGTGCCAGTACCGGGACTGCCCGCCTCAATCAGCCCCAGCATTTT. This codes for CASTGTARLNQPQHF.